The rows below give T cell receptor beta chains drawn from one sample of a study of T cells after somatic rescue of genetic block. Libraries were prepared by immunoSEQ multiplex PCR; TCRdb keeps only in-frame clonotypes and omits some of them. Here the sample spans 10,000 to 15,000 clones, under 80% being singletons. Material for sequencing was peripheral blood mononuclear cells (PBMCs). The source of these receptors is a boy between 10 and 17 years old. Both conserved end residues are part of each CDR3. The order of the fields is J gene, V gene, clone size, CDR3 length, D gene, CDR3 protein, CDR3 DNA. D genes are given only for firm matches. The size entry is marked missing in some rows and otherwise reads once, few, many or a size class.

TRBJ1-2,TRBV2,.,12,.,CASSEWRGVYTF,TGTGCCAGCAGTGAATGGCGAGGGGTCTACACCTTC
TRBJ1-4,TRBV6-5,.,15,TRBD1,CASSQPGQGAEKLFF,TGTGCCAGCAGCCAACCGGGACAGGGGGCTGAAAAACTGTTTTTT
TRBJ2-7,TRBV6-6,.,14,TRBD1,CASRTGTVPYEQYF,TGTGCCAGCAGGACCGGGACAGTACCTTACGAGCAGTACTTC
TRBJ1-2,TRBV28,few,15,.,CASSLGRGASAGYTF,TGTGCCAGCAGTTTGGGTCGGGGGGCCTCAGCGGGCTACACCTTC
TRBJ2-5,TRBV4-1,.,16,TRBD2,CASGQSPLAIQETQYF,TGCGCCAGCGGCCAATCCCCACTAGCGATCCAAGAGACCCAGTACTTC
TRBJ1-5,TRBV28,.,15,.,CASSWTASLYQPQHF,TGTGCCAGCAGTTGGACAGCAAGCCTTTATCAGCCCCAGCATTTT
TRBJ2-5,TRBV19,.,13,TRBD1,CASSEGTEETQYF,TGCGCCAGTAGTGAGGGGACAGAAGAGACCCAGTACTTC
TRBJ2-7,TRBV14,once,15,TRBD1,CASRKGQGLSYEQYF,TGTGCCAGCAGAAAGGGACAGGGGCTTTCCTACGAGCAGTACTTC
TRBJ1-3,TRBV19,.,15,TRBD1,CASSSGGAGGNTIYF,TGTGCCAGTAGTTCAGGGGGCGCAGGTGGAAACACCATATATTTT
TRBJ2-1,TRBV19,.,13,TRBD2,CASSILTSGEQFF,TGTGCCAGTAGTATTCTCACTAGCGGTGAGCAGTTCTTC
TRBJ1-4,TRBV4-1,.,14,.,CASSHLFTNEKLFF,TGCGCCAGCAGCCACCTTTTCACTAATGAAAAACTGTTTTTT
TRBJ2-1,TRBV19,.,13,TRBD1,CASKEGARNEQFF,TGTGCCAGTAAAGAGGGGGCGCGCAATGAGCAGTTCTTC
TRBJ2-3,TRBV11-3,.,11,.,CASSQGDTQYF,TGTGCCAGCAGTCAAGGGGATACGCAGTATTTT
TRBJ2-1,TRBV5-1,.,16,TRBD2,CASRFRTSHNYNEQFF,TGCGCCAGCAGATTCCGGACTAGCCATAACTACAATGAGCAGTTCTTC
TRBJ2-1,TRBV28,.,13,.,CASSPRKDTAQFF,TGTGCCAGCAGCCCCCGCAAGGATACAGCGCAGTTCTTC
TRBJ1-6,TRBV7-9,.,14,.,CASSLDRYNSPLHF,TGTGCCAGCAGCTTGGACCGTTATAATTCACCCCTCCACTTT
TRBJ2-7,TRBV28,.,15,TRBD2,CASGSPGRGAYEQYF,TGTGCCAGCGGGAGTCCGGGACGGGGGGCCTACGAGCAGTACTTC
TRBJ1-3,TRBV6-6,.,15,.,CASRRQRDSGNTVYF,TGTGCCAGCAGGCGACAACGCGACTCTGGAAACACCGTATATTTT
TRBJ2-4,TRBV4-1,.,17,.,CASSQALSPLAKNIQYF,TGCGCCAGCAGCCAAGCCCTGTCACCGCTAGCCAAAAACATTCAGTACTTC
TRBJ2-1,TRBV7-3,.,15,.,CASSLEGLTYNEQFF,TGTGCCAGCAGCTTAGAGGGACTTACCTACAATGAGCAGTTCTTC
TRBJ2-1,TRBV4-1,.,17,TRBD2,CASSQDGWRGVYNEQFF,TGCGCCAGCAGCCAAGATGGATGGCGGGGGGTCTACAATGAGCAGTTCTTC
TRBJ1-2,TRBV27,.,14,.,CASSLQGGSYGYTF,TGTGCCAGCAGTTTACAAGGGGGTAGTTATGGCTACACCTTC
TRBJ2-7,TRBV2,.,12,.,CASSDRIYEQYF,TGTGCCAGCAGTGACCGCATCTACGAGCAGTACTTC
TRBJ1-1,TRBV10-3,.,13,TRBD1,CALRGQIYTEAFF,TGTGCCCTCCGGGGACAGATATACACTGAAGCTTTCTTT
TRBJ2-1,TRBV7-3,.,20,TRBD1,CASSSPYGTGGSYTYNEQFF,TGTGCCAGCAGCTCCCCCTATGGGACAGGGGGCAGTTATACCTACAATGAGCAGTTCTTC
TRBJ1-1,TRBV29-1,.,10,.,CSVEGGKAFF,TGCAGCGTTGAAGGAGGAAAGGCTTTCTTT
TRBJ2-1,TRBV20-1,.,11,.,CSAQTGVGQFF,TGCAGTGCGCAGACTGGGGTGGGGCAGTTCTTC